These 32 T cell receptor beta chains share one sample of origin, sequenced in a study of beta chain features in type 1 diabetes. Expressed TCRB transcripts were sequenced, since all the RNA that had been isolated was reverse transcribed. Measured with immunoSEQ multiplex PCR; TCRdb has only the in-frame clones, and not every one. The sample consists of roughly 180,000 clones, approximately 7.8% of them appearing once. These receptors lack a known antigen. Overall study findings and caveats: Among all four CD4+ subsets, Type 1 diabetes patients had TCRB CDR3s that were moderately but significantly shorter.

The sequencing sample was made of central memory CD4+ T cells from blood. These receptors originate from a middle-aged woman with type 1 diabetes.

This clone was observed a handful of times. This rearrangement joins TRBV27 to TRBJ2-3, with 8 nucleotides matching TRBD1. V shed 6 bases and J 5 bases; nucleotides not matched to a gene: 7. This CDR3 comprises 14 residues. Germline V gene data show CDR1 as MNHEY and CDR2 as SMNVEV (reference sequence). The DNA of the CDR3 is TGTGCCAGCAGAGACCAACAGGGGGAAGATACGCAGTATTTT. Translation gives CASRDQQGEDTQYF.

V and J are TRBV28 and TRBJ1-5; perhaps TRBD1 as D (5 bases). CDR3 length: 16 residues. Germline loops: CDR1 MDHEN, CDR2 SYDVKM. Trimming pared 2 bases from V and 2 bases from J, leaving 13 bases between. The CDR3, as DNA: TGTGCCAGCAGTTTACAGGGACTGAATGGCAATCAGCCCCAGCATTTT. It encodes CASSLQGLNGNQPQHF.

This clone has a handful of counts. The CDR3 bases are TGTGCCAGCAGGAGGGACAGGGGAGAGGCAGATACGCAGTATTTT. Protein: CASRRDRGEADTQYF. V is TRBV2 and J is TRBJ2-3; 10 nucleotides match TRBD1. The germline V gene encodes CDR1 SNHLY and CDR2 FYNNEI. Trimming cost V 6 bases and J 4 bases; bases outside gene matches: 7. The CDR3 consists of 15 residues.

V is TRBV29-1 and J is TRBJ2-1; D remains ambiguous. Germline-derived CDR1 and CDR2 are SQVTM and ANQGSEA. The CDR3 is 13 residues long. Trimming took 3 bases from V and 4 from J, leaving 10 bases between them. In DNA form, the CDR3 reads TGCAGCGTTGACGAAGGCGGTTACAATGAGCAGTTCTTC. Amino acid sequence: CSVDEGGYNEQFF.

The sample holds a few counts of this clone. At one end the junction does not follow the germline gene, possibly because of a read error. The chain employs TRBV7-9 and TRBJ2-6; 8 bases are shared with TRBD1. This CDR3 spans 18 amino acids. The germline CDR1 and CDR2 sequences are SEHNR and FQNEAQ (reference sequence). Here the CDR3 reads CASSVASQLTGEANVLTF. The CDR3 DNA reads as TGTGCCAGCAGCGTAGCCTCTCAATTGACAGGGGAAGCCAACGTCCTGACTTTC.

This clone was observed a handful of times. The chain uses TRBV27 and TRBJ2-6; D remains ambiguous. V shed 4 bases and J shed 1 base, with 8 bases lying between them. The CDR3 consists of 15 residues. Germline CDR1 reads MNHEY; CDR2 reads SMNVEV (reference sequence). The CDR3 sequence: CASSSRLSGANVLTF. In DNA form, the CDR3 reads TGTGCCAGCAGTTCGCGTTTATCTGGGGCCAACGTCCTGACTTTC.

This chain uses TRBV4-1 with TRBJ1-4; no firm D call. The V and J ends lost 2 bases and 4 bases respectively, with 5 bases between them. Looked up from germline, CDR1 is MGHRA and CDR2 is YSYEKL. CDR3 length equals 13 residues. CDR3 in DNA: TGCGCCAGCAGCCAAATAGATAATGAAAAACTGTTTTTT. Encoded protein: CASSQIDNEKLFF.

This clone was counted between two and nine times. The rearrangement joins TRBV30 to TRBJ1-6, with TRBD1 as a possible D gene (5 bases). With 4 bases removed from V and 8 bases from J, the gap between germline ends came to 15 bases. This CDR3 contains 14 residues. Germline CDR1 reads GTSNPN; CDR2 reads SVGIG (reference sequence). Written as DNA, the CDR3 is TGTGCCTGGAATCCAGGGTTGGTGGATTCACCCCTCCACTTT. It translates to CAWNPGLVDSPLHF.

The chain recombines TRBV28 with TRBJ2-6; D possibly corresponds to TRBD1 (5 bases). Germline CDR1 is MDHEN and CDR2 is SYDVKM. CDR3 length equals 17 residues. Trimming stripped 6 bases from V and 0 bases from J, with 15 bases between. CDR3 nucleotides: TGTGCCAGCAGCGACAGACTCCCCCGCTCTGGGGCCAACGTCCTGACTTTC. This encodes CASSDRLPRSGANVLTF.

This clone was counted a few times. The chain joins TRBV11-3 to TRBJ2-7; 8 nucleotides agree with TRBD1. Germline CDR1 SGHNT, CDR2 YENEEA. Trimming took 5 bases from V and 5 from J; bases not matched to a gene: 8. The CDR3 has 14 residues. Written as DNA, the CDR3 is TGTGCCAGCAGCGCAGGGGGCAATGTGGACGAGCAGTACTTC. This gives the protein CASSAGGNVDEQYF.

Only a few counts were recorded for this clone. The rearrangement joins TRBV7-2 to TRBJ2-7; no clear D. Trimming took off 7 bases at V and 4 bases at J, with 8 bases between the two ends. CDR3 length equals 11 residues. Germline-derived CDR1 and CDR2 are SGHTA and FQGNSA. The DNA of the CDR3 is TGTGCCAGCACGGTTCATTACGAGCAGTACTTC. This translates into CASTVHYEQYF. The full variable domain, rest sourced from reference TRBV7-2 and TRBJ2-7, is GAGVSQSPSNKVTEKGKDVELRCDPISGHTALYWYRQSLGQGLEFLIYFQGNSAPDKSGLPSDRFSAERTGGSVSTLTIQRTQQEDSAVYLCASTVHYEQYFGPGTRLTVT.

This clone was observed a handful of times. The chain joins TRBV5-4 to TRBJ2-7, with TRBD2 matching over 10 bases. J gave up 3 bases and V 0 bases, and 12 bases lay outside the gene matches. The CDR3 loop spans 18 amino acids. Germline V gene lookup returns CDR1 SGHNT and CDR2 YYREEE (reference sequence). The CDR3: CASSLESTSGVSGYEQYF. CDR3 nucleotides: TGTGCCAGCAGCTTGGAAAGCACTAGCGGGGTATCGGGCTACGAGCAGTACTTC. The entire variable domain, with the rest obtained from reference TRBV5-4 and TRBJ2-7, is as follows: ETGVTQSPTHLIKTRGQQVTLRCSSQSGHNTVSWYQQALGQGPQFIFQYYREEENGRGNFPPRFSGLQFPNYSSELNVNALELDDSALYLCASSLESTSGVSGYEQYFGPGTRLTVT.

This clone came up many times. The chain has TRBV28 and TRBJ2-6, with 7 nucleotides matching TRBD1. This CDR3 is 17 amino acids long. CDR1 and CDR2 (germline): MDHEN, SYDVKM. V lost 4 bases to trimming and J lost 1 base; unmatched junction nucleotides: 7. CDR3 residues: CASSSGQTPSGANVLTF. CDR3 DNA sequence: TGTGCCAGCAGTTCGGGACAGACTCCGTCTGGGGCCAACGTCCTGACTTTC.

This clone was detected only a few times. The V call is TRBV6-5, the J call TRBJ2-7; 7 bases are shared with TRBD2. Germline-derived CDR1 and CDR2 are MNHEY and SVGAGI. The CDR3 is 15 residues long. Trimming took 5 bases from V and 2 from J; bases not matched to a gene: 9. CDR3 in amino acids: CASSSGVGLTYEQYF. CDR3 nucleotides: TGTGCCAGCAGTAGCGGGGTCGGCCTAACCTACGAGCAGTACTTC.

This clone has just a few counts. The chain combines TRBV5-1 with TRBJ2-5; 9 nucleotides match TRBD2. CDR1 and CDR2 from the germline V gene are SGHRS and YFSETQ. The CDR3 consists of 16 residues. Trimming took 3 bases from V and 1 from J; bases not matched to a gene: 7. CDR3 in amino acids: CASSSGVAGVQETQYF. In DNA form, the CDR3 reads TGCGCCAGCAGCTCCGGGGTAGCGGGGGTCCAAGAGACCCAGTACTTC.

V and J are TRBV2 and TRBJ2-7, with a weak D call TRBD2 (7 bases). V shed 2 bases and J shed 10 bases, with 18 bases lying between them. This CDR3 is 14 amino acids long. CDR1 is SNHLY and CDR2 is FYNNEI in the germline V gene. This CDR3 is CASSEISRGAGQYF. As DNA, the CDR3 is TGTGCCAGCAGTGAAATATCCCGGGGGGCTGGTCAGTACTTC.

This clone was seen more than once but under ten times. CDR3 amino acids: CASRRLAGGRGSYNEQFF. The CDR3 nucleotides are TGTGCCAGCAGACGTCTAGCGGGAGGCAGAGGCTCCTACAATGAGCAGTTCTTC. The chain uses TRBV7-9 and TRBJ2-1, with 11 bases matching TRBD2. Unmatched junction bases numbered 10, after V lost 6 bases and J lost 0 bases. CDR1 SEHNR and CDR2 FQNEAQ come from the germline V gene (reference sequence). The CDR3 extends over 18 amino acids.

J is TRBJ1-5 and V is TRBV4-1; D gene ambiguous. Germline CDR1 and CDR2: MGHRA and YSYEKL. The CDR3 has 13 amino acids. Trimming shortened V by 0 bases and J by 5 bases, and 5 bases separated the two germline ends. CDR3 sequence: CASSQDLDQPQHF. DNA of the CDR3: TGCGCCAGCAGCCAAGACCTAGATCAGCCCCAGCATTTT.

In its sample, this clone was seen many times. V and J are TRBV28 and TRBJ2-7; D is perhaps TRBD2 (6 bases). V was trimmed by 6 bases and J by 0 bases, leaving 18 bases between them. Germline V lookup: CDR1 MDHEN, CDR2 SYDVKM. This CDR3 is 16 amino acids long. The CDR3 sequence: CASSPPRDGSSYEQYF. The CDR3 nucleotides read TGTGCCAGCAGCCCTCCCCGGGACGGGAGCTCCTACGAGCAGTACTTC.

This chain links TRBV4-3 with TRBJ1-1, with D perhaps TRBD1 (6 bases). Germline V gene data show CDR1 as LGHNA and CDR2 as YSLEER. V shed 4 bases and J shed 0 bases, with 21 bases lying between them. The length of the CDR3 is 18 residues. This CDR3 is CASSLYLGQTFMNTEAFF. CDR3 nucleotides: TGCGCCAGCAGCCTCTACCTAGGACAGACCTTTATGAACACTGAAGCTTTCTTT.

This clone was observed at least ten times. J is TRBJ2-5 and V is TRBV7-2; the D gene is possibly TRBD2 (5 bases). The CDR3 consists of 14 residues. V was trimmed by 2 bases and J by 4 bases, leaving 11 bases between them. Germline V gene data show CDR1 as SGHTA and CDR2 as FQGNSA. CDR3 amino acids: CASSLSGDRETQYF. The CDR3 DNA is TGTGCCAGCAGCTTAAGCGGAGACCGAGAGACCCAGTACTTC.

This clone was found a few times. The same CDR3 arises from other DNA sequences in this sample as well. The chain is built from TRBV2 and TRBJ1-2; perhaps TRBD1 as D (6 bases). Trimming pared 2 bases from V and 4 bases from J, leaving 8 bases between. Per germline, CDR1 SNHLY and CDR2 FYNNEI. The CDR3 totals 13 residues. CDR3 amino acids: CASSERQVYGYTF. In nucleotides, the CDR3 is TGTGCCAGCAGTGAACGACAGGTCTATGGCTACACCTTC.

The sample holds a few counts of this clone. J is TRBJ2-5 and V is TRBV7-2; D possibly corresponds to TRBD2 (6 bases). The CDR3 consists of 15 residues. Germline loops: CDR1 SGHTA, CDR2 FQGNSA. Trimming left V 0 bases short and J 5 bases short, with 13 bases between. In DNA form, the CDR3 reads TGTGCCAGCAGCTTAGCCGGGTTTGGAGGGGAGACCCAGTACTTC. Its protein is CASSLAGFGGETQYF.

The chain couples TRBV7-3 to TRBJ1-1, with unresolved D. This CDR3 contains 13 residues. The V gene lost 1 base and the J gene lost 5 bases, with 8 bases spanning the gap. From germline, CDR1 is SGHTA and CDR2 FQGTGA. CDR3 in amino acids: CASSLSGGTEAFF. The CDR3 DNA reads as TGTGCCAGCAGCTTAAGCGGAGGGACTGAAGCTTTCTTT.

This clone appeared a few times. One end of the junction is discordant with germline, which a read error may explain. CDR3 nucleotides: TGTGCCAGCAGCTTAACAGGCAACCAGCCCCAGCATTTT. Amino acids: CASSLTGNQPQHF. The rearrangement links TRBV7-2 to TRBJ1-5; perhaps TRBD1 as D (5 bases). Germline values: CDR1 SGHTA, CDR2 FQGNSA. The CDR3 consists of 13 residues.

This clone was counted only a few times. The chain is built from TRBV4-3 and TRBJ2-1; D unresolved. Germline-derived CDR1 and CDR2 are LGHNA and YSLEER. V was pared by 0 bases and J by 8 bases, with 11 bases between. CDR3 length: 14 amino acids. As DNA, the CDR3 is TGCGCCAGCAGCCAAGAATTAGATGAAGATGAGCAGTTCTTC. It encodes CASSQELDEDEQFF.

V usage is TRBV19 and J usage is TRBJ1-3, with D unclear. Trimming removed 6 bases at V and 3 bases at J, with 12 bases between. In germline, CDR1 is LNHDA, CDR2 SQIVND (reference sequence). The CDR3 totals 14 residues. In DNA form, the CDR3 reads TGTGCCAGTAGGATCGCGGGCCTTGGAAACACCATATATTTT. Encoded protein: CASRIAGLGNTIYF. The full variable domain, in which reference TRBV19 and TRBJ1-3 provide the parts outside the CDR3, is DGGITQSPKYLFRKEGQNVTLSCEQNLNHDAMYWYRQDPGQGLRLIYYSQIVNDFQKGDIAEGYSVSREKKESFPLTVTSAQKNPTAFYLCASRIAGLGNTIYFGEGSWLTVV.

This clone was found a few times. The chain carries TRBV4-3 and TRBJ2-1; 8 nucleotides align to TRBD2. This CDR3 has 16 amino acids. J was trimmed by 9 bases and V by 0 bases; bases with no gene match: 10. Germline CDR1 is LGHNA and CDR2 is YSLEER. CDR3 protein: CASSQESVGRAGEQFF. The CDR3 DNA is TGCGCCAGCAGCCAAGAGAGTGTCGGGAGGGCTGGTGAGCAGTTCTTC.

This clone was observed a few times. In nucleotides, the CDR3 is TGTGCCAGCAGCTTAATAGGGACCGGGACACAGAACACTGAAGCTTTCTTT. Residues: CASSLIGTGTQNTEAFF. This chain uses TRBV7-3 with TRBJ1-1; tentative D call: TRBD1 (6 bases). V was cut by 1 base and J by 1 base, with 16 bases left in between. This CDR3 is built from 17 residues. Germline values: CDR1 SGHTA, CDR2 FQGTGA.

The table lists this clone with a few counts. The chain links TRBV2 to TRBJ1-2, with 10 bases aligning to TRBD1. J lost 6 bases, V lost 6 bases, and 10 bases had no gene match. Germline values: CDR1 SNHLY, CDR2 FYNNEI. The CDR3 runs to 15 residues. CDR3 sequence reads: CASRYKTGGADGYTF. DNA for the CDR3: TGTGCCAGCAGATATAAGACAGGGGGCGCGGATGGCTACACCTTC.

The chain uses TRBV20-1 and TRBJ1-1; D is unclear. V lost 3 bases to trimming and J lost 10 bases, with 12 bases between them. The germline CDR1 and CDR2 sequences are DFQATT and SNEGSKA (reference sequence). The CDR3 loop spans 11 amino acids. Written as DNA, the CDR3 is TGCAGTGCTAGGGCGGACTTGGGAGCTTTCTTT. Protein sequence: CSARADLGAFF.

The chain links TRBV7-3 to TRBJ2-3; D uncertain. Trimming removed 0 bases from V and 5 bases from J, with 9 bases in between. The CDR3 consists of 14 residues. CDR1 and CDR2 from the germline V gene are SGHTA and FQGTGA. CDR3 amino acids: CASSLTPLGDTQYF. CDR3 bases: TGTGCCAGCAGCTTAACTCCTCTAGGAGATACGCAGTATTTT.